This section outlines one T cell receptor beta chain sequence together with its context. Antigen unknown. This entry is derived from a study of cytomegalovirus exposure and HLA in healthy donors. Points from the study as a whole: The likely origin of a cluster of highly shared sequence variants was a sequencing artifact. Most TCR sequences were seen very rarely across donors, but some public TCRs occurred in many. The authors later found most CMV-associated TCR beta chains appeared HLA-restricted. Cytomegalovirus-associated status was assigned to about 150 TCR beta chains.

Use of 60 Vbeta and 13 Jbeta primers characterized the PCR. Profiling relied on immunoSEQ multiplex PCR, and the TCRdb table lists in-frame clones only, not all of them. The sample has around 150,000 clones; roughly 77% are singletons. Germline V gene data show CDR1 as MDHEN and CDR2 as SYDVKM. Deletions cut 5 bases from V and 7 bases from J, with 11 bases between. This CDR3 has 12 residues. The specimen sequenced was PBMCs. V usage is TRBV28 and J usage is TRBJ1-1, with D possibly matching TRBD1 (5 bases). The receptor was derived from a human donor in good health. The CDR3 region is CASSTWTYEAFF. CDR3 coding DNA: TGTGCCAGCAGTACCTGGACATATGAAGCTTTCTTT.